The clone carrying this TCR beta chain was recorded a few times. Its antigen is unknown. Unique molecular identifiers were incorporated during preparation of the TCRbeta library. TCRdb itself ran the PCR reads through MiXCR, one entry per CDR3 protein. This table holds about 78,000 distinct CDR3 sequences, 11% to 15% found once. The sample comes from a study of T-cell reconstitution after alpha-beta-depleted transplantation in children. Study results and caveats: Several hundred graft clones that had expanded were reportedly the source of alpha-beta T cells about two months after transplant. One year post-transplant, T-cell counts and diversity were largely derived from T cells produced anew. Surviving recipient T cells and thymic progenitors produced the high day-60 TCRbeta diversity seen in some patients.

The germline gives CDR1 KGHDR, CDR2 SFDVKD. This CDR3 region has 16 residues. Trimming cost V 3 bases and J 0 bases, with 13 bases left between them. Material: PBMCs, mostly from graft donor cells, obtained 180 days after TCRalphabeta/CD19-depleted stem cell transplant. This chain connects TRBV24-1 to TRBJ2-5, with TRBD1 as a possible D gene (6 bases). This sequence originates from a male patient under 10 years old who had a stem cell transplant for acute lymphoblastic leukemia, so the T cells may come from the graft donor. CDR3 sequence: CATSDGGHLYQETQYF. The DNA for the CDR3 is TGTGCCACCAGTGATGGGGGACACCTGTACCAAGAGACCCAGTACTTC.